This T cell receptor (beta chain) is drawn from a study of tumor-infiltrating lymphocytes in oesophageal squamous cell carcinoma. Each CDR3 protein gets one entry after TCRdb re-called the PCR reads with MiXCR. The repertoire holds approximately 19,000 distinct CDR3 sequences, with around 43% as singletons. V was trimmed by 8 bases and J by 0 bases, leaving 11 bases between them. There are 14 residues in the CDR3. Germline V gene lookup returns CDR1 MNHNS and CDR2 SASEGT. This clonotype was seen a handful of times. V and J are TRBV6-1 and TRBJ1-3, with D perhaps TRBD1 (5 bases). The sequenced sample was normal esophageal tissue next to the tumor. The sequence was obtained from a female donor with esophageal squamous cell carcinoma. The CDR3 here is CASDSGTSGNTIYF. The CDR3 DNA reads TGTGCCAGCGACTCCGGGACCTCTGGAAACACCATATATTTT.